The 16 T cell receptor beta chains below were found in one sample sequenced in a study of blood T cell repertoires in COVID-19. Sequencing was performed with immunoSEQ multiplex PCR; in TCRdb, only in-frame clones are kept and a portion is missing. This table holds around 200,000 clones, 75% to 90% found once. The sample was peripheral blood. The source is a woman aged 40 to 49 with COVID-19, enrolled during active disease.

This clone was counted once. The chain combines TRBV6-6 with TRBJ1-2; no clear D gene. CDR1 and CDR2 (germline): MNHNY, SVGAGI (reference sequence). Trimming left V 2 bases short and J 2 bases short, with 9 bases between. The CDR3 spans 14 residues. The CDR3 is CASSYLAENYGYTF. The CDR3 DNA is TGTGCCAGCAGTTACCTGGCGGAAAACTATGGCTACACCTTC.

This clone was seen only once. The rearrangement uses TRBV19 and TRBJ2-3; possibly TRBD2 for D (5 bases). Deletions cut 1 base from V and 2 bases from J, with 7 bases between. The CDR3 extends over 14 amino acids. The V gene's germline CDR1 is LNHDA and CDR2 SQIVND (reference sequence). CDR3 DNA: TGTGCCAGTAGTATAGTCGGGGACACAGATACGCAGTATTTT. Its protein product is CASSIVGDTDTQYF. Combining the CDR3 with reference TRBV19 and TRBJ2-3 gives the whole variable domain DGGITQSPKYLFRKEGQNVTLSCEQNLNHDAMYWYRQDPGQGLRLIYYSQIVNDFQKGDIAEGYSVSREKKESFPLTVTSAQKNPTAFYLCASSIVGDTDTQYFGPGTRLTVL.

The CDR3 coding sequence is TGTGCCAGCAGCCCGCCGGACAGGGAGGAGACCCAGTACTTC. This codes for CASSPPDREETQYF. V gene TRBV5-4 combines with J gene TRBJ2-5, with 8 positions matching TRBD1. CDR3 size: 14 residues. Per the germline V gene, CDR1 is SGHNT and CDR2 is YYREEE (reference sequence). V shed 4 bases and J 5 bases; nucleotides not matched to a gene: 7.

The chain combines TRBV11-2 with TRBJ1-1; 7 nucleotides agree with TRBD1. Germline V CDR1 and CDR2: SGHAT, FQNNGV. This CDR3 is built from 16 residues. V lost 4 bases, J lost 3 bases, and 11 bases stayed unmatched. The CDR3 DNA is TGTGCCAGCAGCTCCTACAGGGGAGAGATTGACACTGAAGCTTTCTTT. Translated, it gives CASSSYRGEIDTEAFF.

This clone was detected once. The V and J genes are TRBV6-2 or TRBV6-3 and TRBJ1-3, with no clear D. Trimming removed 5 bases at V and 4 bases at J, with 12 bases between. The CDR3 extends over 14 amino acids. CDR1 and CDR2 from the germline V gene are MNHEY and SVGEGT. The CDR3 region is CASSDREWGNTIYF. The DNA for the CDR3 is TGTGCCAGCAGTGACCGGGAGTGGGGAAACACCATATATTTT.

The CDR3 DNA reads as TGTGCCAGCAGTTTCTCGGACAGGGTGGGCCAGCCCCAGCATTTT. Its translation is CASSFSDRVGQPQHF. The chain employs TRBV28 and TRBJ1-5, with TRBD1 matching over 8 bases. Germline trimming cut 3 bases from V and 7 bases from J; bases unmatched to any gene: 8. Germline loops: CDR1 MDHEN, CDR2 SYDVKM. The CDR3 runs 15 residues.

The rearrangement links TRBV29-1 to TRBJ2-7; D is possibly TRBD1 (5 bases). V lost 7 bases to trimming and J lost 3 bases, with 13 bases between them. The CDR3 extends over 12 amino acids. CDR1 and CDR2 (germline): SQVTM, ANQGSEA. CDR3 nucleotide sequence: TGCAGCGGGACGACAGATTACTACGAGCAGTACTTC. It yields the protein CSGTTDYYEQYF.

This clone occurred once. V gene TRBV5-1 combines with J gene TRBJ1-4; D may be TRBD1 (6 bases). CDR1 and CDR2 (germline): SGHRS, YFSETQ. The CDR3 extends over 15 amino acids. V lost 4 bases, J lost 3 bases, and 13 bases lay in between. The CDR3 nucleotides are TGCGCCAGCAGCACTACAGGGTTGGCTAATGAAAAACTGTTTTTT. This encodes CASSTTGLANEKLFF.

In the case of this clone: The junction differs from germline at one of its ends, possibly a read error. The chain is built from TRBV12-3 or TRBV12-4 and TRBJ1-2; 7 bases are shared with TRBD1. The CDR3 sequence is 13 residues long. The CDR3 here is CASSPGRQGQLPF. CDR3 DNA: TGTGCCAGCAGCCCAGGACGTCAGGGACAGCTCCCCTTC.

The sample holds one count of this clone. The V gene is TRBV5-4, the J gene TRBJ1-4; 10 bases match TRBD1. The CDR3 consists of 17 residues. CDR1 is SGHNT and CDR2 is YYREEE in the germline V gene (reference sequence). With 4 bases clipped from V and 6 bases from J, the junction kept 12 bases outside the gene matches. Written as DNA, the CDR3 is TGTGCCAGCAGCCCGATACGTGAGGGGACAGGGGATGAAAAACTGTTTTTT. Residues: CASSPIREGTGDEKLFF.

The V gene is TRBV9, the J gene TRBJ2-5, with 9 bases matching TRBD1. Per germline, CDR1 SGDLS and CDR2 YYNGEE. V shed 4 bases and J 5 bases; nucleotides not matched to a gene: 6. The CDR3 runs 14 residues. This CDR3 is CASSRGTGSETQYF. DNA for the CDR3: TGTGCCAGCAGCAGGGGGACAGGGTCTGAGACCCAGTACTTC. Combining the CDR3 with reference TRBV9 and TRBJ2-5 gives the whole variable domain DSGVTQTPKHLITATGQRVTLRCSPRSGDLSVYWYQQSLDQGLQFLIQYYNGEERAKGNILERFSAQQFPDLHSELNLSSLELGDSALYFCASSRGTGSETQYFGPGTRLLVL.

CDR3 DNA sequence: TGTGCCAGCAGTGACCCCTCCTACAGCAATGAGCAGTTCTTC. The encoded protein is CASSDPSYSNEQFF. The chain has TRBV6-1 and TRBJ2-1; D not resolved. The germline CDR1 and CDR2 sequences are MNHNS and SASEGT. This CDR3 comprises 14 residues. Between the trimmed V and J ends, which lost 3 bases and 6 bases, there was a span of 12 bases.

V is TRBV3-1 (or the pseudogene TRBV3-2) and J is TRBJ1-1; 8 bases match TRBD1. The CDR3 is made up of 14 amino acids. Trimming at V came to 6 bases and at J to 5 bases, leaving 8 bases not matched to a gene. Germline V gives CDR1 LGHDT, CDR2 YNNKEL (reference sequence). The CDR3 DNA is TGTGCCAGCAGTCAGGGGGCGGCGGGGACTGAAGCTTTCTTT. It translates to CASSQGAAGTEAFF.

The chain employs TRBV6-2 or TRBV6-3 and TRBJ1-2; possibly TRBD1 for D (5 bases). The CDR3 length is 14 residues. Trimming removed 2 bases at V and 4 bases at J, with 11 bases between. Looked up from germline, CDR1 is MNHEY and CDR2 is SVGEGT. The CDR3 DNA follows: TGTGCCAGCAGTTACGTAGGGGTGGCCTATGGCTACACCTTC. It codes for CASSYVGVAYGYTF.

The CDR3 region is CASSFMLPTRDGGPRDTQYF. In DNA, the CDR3 is TGTGCCAGCAGCTTTATGCTCCCAACCCGAGACGGGGGGCCCAGGGATACGCAGTATTTT. This rearrangement joins TRBV7-6 to TRBJ2-3; TRBD2 might be the D (7 bases). Germline V gene lookup returns CDR1 SGHVS and CDR2 FNYEAQ. The CDR3 contains 20 residues. V lost 3 bases and J lost 6, with 31 bases in between. The full variable domain, in which reference TRBV7-6 and TRBJ2-3 provide the parts outside the CDR3, is GAGVSQSPRYKVTKRGQDVALRCDPISGHVSLYWYRQALGQGPEFLTYFNYEAQQDKSGLPNDRFSAERPEGSISTLTIQRTEQRDSAMYRCASSFMLPTRDGGPRDTQYFGPGTRLTVL.

This rearrangement joins TRBV27 to TRBJ1-2, with 8 nucleotides matching TRBD1. Trimming took 5 bases from V and 8 from J; bases not matched to a gene: 7. Germline V CDR1 and CDR2: MNHEY, SMNVEV (reference sequence). The CDR3 consists of 13 residues. CDR3 protein: CASSLPGGRGYTF. The CDR3 DNA reads as TGTGCCAGCAGTCTCCCAGGGGGCCGCGGCTACACCTTC.